The rows below give T cell receptor beta chains drawn from one sample of a study of blood T cell repertoires in COVID-19. Profiled with immunoSEQ multiplex PCR; TCRdb holds only in-frame clones, not every one. The sample shows 100,000 to 120,000 clones, approximately 90% of them seen only once. The sample comprised peripheral blood. Receptors originate from a woman in her forties or fifties with acute or convalescent COVID-19. Each CDR3 is given without its conserved first and last residue. The listing skips clone size in some rows; elsewhere it reads once, few, many or a size class.

clone size | J gene | CDR3 length | V gene | CDR3 protein
- | TRBJ1-3 | 11 | TRBV4-1 | ASSQVSGDTIY
- | TRBJ1-3 | 12 | TRBV2 | ASTRTVSGNTIY
- | TRBJ2-7 | 10 | TRBV6-5 | ASRDTTGKSY
- | TRBJ2-7 | 10 | TRBV19 | ASRDRGYEQY
- | TRBJ1-5 | 12 | TRBV7-2 | ASSPFQGNQPQH
- | TRBJ1-6 | 12 | TRBV5-6 | ASSLVTRNSPLH
once | TRBJ2-4 | 10 | TRBV29-1 | SVVMRRDIQY
- | TRBJ2-3 | 11 | TRBV12-3/TRBV12-4 | ASSYGGGDTQY
- | TRBJ1-5 | 17 | TRBV28 | ASSSGLLFEGYSNQPQH
few | TRBJ1-1 | 11 | TRBV7-9 | ASSSRTAAGTF
- | TRBJ1-1 | 14 | TRBV13 | ASSFGGGGLNTEAF
many | TRBJ1-1 | 11 | TRBV24-1 | ATSDAGQGKAF
- | TRBJ2-3 | 12 | TRBV7-2 | ASSLNRGADTQY
- | TRBJ1-5 | 11 | TRBV2 | ASTTLGNQPQH